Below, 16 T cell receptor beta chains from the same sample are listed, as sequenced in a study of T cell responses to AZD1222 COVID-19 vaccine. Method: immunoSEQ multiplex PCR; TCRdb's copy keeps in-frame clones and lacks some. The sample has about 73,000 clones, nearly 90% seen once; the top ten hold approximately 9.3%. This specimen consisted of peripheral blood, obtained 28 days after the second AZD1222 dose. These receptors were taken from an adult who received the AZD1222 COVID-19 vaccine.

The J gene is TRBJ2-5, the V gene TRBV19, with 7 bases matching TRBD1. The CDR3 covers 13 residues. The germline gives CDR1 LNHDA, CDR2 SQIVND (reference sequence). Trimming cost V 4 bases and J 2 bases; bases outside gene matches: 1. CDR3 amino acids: CASSTGQQETQYF. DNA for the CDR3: TGTGCCAGTAGTACGGGACAGCAAGAGACCCAGTACTTC.

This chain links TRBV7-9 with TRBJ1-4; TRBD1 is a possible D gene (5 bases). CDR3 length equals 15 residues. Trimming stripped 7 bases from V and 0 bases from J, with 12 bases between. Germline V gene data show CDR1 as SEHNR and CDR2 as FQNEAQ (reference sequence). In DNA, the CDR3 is TGTGCCAGCACCCGGGGGGGGTCAACTAATGAAAAACTGTTTTTT. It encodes CASTRGGSTNEKLFF.

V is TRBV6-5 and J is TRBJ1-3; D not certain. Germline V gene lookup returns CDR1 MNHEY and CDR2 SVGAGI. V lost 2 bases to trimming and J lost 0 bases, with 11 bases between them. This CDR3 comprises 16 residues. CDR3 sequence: CASSYASGSSGNTIYF. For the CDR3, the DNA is TGTGCCAGCAGTTACGCGTCCGGGAGCTCTGGAAACACCATATATTTT.

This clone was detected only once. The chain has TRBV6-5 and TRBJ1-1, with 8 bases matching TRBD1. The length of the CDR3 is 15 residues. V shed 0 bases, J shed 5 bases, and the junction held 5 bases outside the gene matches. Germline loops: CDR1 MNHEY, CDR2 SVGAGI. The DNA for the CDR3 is TGTGCCAGCAGTTACTCGACAGGGGTTGGGACTGAAGCTTTCTTT. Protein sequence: CASSYSTGVGTEAFF.

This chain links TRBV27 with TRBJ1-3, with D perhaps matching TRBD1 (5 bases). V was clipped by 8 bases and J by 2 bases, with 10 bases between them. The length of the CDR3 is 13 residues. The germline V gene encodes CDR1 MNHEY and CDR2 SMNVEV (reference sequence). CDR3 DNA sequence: TGTGCCAGCGGGACCTCCCCTGGAAACACCATATATTTT. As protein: CASGTSPGNTIYF.

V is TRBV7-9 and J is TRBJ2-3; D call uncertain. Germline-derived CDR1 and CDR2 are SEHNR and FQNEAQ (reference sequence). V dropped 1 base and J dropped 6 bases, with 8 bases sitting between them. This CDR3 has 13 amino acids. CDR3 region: CASSLDGVDTQYF. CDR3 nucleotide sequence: TGTGCCAGCAGCTTAGATGGGGTGGATACGCAGTATTTT.

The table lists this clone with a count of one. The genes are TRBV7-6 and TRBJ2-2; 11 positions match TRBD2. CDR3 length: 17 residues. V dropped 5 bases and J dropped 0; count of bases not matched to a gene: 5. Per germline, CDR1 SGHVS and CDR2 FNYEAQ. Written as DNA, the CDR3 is TGTGCCAGCAGCCTTCGGACTAGCGGGCCGAACACCGGGGAGCTGTTTTTT. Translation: CASSLRTSGPNTGELFF.

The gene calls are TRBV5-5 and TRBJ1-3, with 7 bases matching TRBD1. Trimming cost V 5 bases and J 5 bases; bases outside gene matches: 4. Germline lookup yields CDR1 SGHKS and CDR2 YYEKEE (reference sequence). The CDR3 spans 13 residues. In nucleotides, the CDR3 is TGTGCCAGCAGTGCGGACAGGCGAAACACCATATATTTT. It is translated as CASSADRRNTIYF. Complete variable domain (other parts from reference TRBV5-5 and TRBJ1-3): DAGVTQSPTHLIKTRGQQVTLRCSPISGHKSVSWYQQVLGQGPQFIFQYYEKEERGRGNFPDRFSARQFPNYSSELNVNALLLGDSALYLCASSADRRNTIYFGEGSWLTVV.

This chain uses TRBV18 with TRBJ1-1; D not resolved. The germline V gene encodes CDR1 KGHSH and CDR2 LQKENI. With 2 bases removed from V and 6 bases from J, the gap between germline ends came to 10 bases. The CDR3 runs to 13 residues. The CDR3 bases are TGTGCCAGCTCACCAGGCATTGGGGCTGAAGCTTTCTTT. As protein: CASSPGIGAEAFF. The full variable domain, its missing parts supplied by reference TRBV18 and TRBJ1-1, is NAGVMQNPRHLVRRRGQEARLRCSPMKGHSHVYWYRQLPEEGLKFMVYLQKENIIDESGMPKERFSAEFPKEGPSILRIQQVVRGDSAAYFCASSPGIGAEAFFGQGTRLTVV.

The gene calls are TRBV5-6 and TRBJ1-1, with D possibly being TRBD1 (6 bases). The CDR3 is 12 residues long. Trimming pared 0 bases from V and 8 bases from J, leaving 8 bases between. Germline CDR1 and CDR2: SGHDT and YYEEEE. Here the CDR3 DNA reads TGTGCCAGCAGCTTGGGACAGGCGGAAGCTTTCTTT. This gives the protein CASSLGQAEAFF.

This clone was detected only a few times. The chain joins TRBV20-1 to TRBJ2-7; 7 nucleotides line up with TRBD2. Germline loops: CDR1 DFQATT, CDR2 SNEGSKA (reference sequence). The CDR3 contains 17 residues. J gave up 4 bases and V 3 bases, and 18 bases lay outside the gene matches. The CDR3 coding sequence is TGCAGTGCTAGTACCCGAAGGGCGGGAGTAAGGGGATACGAGCAGTACGTC. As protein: CSASTRRAGVRGYEQYV.

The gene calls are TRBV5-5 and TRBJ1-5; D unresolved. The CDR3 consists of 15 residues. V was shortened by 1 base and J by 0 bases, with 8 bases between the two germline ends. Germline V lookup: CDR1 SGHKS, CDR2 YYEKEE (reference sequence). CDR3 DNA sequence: TGTGCCAGCAGCTTGCCCGGGGATAGCAATCAGCCCCAGCATTTT. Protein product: CASSLPGDSNQPQHF.

The CDR3 sequence is CASSLDRGGMNTEAFF. CDR3 sequence (DNA): TGTGCCAGCAGCTTGGACAGGGGAGGGATGAACACTGAAGCTTTCTTT. The chain recombines TRBV5-8 with TRBJ1-1; 7 nucleotides line up with TRBD1. The germline V gene encodes CDR1 SGHTS and CDR2 YDEGEE. After removal of 0 bases from V and 0 bases from J, the junction contained 5 bases not matched to a gene. CDR3 length equals 16 residues.

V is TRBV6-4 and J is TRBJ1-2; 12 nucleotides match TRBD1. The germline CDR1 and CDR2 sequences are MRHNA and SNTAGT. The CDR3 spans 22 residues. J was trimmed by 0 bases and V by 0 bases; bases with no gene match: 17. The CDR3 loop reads CASSDSKIWDRGPHLANYGYTF. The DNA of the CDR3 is TGTGCCAGCAGTGACTCGAAGATCTGGGACAGGGGGCCCCATCTAGCTAACTATGGCTACACCTTC.

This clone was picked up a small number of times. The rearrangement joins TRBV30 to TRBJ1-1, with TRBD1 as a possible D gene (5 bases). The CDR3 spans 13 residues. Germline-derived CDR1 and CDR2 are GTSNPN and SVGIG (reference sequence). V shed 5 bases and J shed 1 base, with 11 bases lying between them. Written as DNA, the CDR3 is TGTGCCTGGGATGGACACCCGAACACTGAAGCTTTCTTT. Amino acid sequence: CAWDGHPNTEAFF.

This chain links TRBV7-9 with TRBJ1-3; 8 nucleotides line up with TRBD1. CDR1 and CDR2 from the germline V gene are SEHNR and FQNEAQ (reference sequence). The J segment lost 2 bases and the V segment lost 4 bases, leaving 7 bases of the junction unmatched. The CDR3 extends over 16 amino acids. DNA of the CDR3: TGTGCCAGCAGCTCGGACAGGGAGGCGGCTGGAAACACCATATATTTT. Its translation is CASSSDREAAGNTIYF.